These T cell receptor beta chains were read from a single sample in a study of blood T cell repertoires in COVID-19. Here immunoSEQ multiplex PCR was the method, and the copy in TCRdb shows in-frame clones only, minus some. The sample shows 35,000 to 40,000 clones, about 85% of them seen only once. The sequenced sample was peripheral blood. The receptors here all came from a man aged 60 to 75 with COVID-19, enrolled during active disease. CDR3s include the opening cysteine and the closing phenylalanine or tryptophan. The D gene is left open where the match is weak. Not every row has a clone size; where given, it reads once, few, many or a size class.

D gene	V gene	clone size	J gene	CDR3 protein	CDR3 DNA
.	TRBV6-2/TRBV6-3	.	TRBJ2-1	CASSYRSGIYNEQFF	TGTGCCAGCAGTTATAGGTCCGGGATTTACAATGAGCAGTTCTTC
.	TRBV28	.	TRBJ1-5	CASSSLHQTGNQPQHF	TGTGCCAGCAGTTCCCTTCACCAAACCGGGAATCAGCCCCAGCATTTT
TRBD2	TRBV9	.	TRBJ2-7	CASSVGTSGSIYEQYF	TGTGCCAGCAGCGTTGGGACTAGCGGGAGTATCTACGAGCAGTACTTC
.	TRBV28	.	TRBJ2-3	CASSPPLAAYTQYF	TGTGCCAGCAGTCCGCCCTTAGCAGCCTATACGCAGTATTTT
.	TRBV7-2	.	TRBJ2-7	CASSTSYGNEQYF	TGTGCCAGCAGCACCTCGTACGGGAACGAGCAGTACTTC
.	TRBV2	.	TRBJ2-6	CASSFGDSGANVLTF	TGTGCCAGCAGTTTCGGAGACTCTGGGGCCAACGTCCTGACTTTC
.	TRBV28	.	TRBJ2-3	CASSFPPGADTQYF	TGTGCCAGCAGTTTTCCCCCGGGAGCAGATACGCAGTATTTT
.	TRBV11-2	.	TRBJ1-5	CASSAFGGQPQHF	TGTGCCAGCAGCGCTTTCGGAGGCCAGCCCCAGCATTTT
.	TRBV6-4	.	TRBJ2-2	CASSENSPPNTGELFF	TGTGCCAGCAGTGAGAACAGTCCGCCGAACACCGGGGAGCTGTTTTTT
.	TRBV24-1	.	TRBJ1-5	CATSDYRGNQPQHF	TGTGCCACCAGTGATTACAGGGGCAATCAGCCCCAGCATTTT
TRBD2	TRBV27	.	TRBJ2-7	CASSLSWRENEQYF	TGTGCCAGCAGTTTATCCTGGCGGGAGAATGAGCAGTACTTC
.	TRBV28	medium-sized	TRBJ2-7	CASSAQTEPDFTGYTSYEQYF	TGTGCCAGCAGTGCCCAAACCGAACCGGACTTTACTGGCTATACTTCCTACGAGCAGTACTTC
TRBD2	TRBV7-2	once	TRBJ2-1	CASSLAPRARASGSSYNPQFF	TGTGCCAGCAGCTTAGCCCCACGTGCCAGGGCTAGCGGGAGCTCCTACAACCCCCAGTTCTTC
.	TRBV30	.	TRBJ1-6	CAWSLSGGRNSPLHF	TGTGCCTGGAGTCTCTCGGGGGGCCGTAATTCACCCCTCCACTTT
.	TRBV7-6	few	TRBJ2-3	CASSLGTVGFGDTDTQYF	TGTGCCAGCAGCTTAGGGACAGTAGGGTTTGGTGACACAGATACGCAGTATTTT
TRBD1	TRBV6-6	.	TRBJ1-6	CASTEQDRAHSPLHF	TGTGCCAGCACCGAACAGGACAGGGCACATTCACCCCTCCACTTT
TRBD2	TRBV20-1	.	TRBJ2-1	CSASASGSYHNEQFF	TGCAGTGCTAGTGCTAGCGGGTCCTATCACAATGAGCAGTTCTTC
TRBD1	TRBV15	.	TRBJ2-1	CATSPYRGRGRNEQFF	TGTGCCACCAGCCCATACAGGGGGCGCGGTAGGAATGAGCAGTTCTTC
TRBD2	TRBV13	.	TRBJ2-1	CASSLTSGRALVYNEQFF	TGTGCCAGCAGCTTAACTAGCGGGAGAGCTCTCGTTTACAATGAGCAGTTCTTC
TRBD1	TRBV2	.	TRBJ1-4	CATSWGQTVEKLFF	TGTGCCACCTCATGGGGACAGACGGTGGAAAAACTGTTTTTT
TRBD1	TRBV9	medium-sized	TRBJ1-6	CASSERQGTGSPLHF	TGTGCCAGCAGCGAGAGACAGGGGACGGGTTCACCCCTCCACTTT
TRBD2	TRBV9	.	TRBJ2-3	CASSVGGGTTDTQYF	TGTGCCAGCAGCGTTGGGGGAGGGACCACAGATACGCAGTATTTT
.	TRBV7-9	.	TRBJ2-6	CASRAGAGANVLTF	TGTGCCAGCAGGGCAGGGGCTGGGGCCAACGTCCTGACTTTC
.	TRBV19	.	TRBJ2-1	CASSRGIGEQFF	TGTGCCAGTAGTCGCGGCATTGGTGAGCAGTTCTTC
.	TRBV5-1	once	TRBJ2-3	CASTQASGTDTQYF	TGCGCCAGCACCCAAGCTAGCGGCACAGATACGCAGTATTTT
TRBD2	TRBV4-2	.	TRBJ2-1	CASSPNGGEGDNEQFF	TGTGCCAGCAGCCCTAACGGGGGGGAGGGCGACAATGAGCAGTTCTTC